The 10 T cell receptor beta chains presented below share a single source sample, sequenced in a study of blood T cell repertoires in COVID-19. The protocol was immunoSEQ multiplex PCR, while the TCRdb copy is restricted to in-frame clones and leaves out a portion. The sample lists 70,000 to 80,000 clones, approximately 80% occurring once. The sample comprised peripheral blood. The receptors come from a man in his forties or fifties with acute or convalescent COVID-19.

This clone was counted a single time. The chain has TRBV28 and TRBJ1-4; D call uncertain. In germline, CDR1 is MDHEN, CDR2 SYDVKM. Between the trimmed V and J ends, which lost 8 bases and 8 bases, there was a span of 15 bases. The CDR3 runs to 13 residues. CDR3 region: CASGPDGGEKLFF. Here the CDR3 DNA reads TGTGCCAGCGGCCCGGACGGCGGGGAAAAACTGTTTTTT.

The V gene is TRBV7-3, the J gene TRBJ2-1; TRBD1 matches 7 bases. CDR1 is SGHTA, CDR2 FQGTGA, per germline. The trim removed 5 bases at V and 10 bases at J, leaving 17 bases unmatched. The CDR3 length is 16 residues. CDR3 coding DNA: TGTGCCAGCAGCCTAGGCGGGTTGGCAGGGGGAAAGGAGCAGTTCTTC. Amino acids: CASSLGGLAGGKEQFF.

For the CDR3, the DNA is TGTGCCAGTAGTAATAGGAGGAACTCCTACAATGAGCAGTTCTTC. This codes for CASSNRRNSYNEQFF. The chain links TRBV19 to TRBJ2-1; tentative D call: TRBD2 (5 bases). Germline CDR1 is LNHDA and CDR2 is SQIVND (reference sequence). Trimming took 4 bases from V and 0 from J, leaving 10 bases between them. There are 15 residues in the CDR3.

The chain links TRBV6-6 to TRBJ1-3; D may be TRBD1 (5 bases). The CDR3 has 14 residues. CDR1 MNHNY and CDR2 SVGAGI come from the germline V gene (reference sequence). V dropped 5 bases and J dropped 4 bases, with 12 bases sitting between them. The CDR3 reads CASSGEGVGNTIYF. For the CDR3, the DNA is TGTGCCAGCAGTGGGGAAGGGGTCGGAAACACCATATATTTT.

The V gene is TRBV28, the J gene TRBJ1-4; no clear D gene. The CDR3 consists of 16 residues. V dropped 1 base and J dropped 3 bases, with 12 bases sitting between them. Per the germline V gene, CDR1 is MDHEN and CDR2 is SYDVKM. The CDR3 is CASSLSSSVPNEKLFF. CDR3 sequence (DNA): TGTGCCAGCAGTTTATCCTCTTCGGTCCCTAATGAAAAACTGTTTTTT.

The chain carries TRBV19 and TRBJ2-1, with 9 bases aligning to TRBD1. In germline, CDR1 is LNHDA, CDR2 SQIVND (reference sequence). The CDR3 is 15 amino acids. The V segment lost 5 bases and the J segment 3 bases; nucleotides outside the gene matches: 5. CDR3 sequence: CASSPGQGNYNEQFF. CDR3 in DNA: TGTGCCAGTAGTCCGGGACAGGGAAACTACAATGAGCAGTTCTTC. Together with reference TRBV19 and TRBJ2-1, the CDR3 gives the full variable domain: DGGITQSPKYLFRKEGQNVTLSCEQNLNHDAMYWYRQDPGQGLRLIYYSQIVNDFQKGDIAEGYSVSREKKESFPLTVTSAQKNPTAFYLCASSPGQGNYNEQFFGPGTRLTVL.

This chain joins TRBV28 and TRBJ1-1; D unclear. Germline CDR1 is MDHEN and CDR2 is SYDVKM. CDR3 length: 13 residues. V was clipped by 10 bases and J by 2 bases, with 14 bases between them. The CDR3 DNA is TGTGCCACCAGAATCGGGATAAACACTGAAGCTTTCTTT. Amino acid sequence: CATRIGINTEAFF.

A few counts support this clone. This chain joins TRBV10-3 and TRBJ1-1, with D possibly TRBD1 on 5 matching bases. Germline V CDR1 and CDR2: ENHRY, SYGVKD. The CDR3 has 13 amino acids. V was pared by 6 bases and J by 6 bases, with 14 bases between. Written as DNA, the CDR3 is TGTGCCATCAGACTGGACATGATTTCTGAAGCTTTCTTT. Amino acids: CAIRLDMISEAFF.

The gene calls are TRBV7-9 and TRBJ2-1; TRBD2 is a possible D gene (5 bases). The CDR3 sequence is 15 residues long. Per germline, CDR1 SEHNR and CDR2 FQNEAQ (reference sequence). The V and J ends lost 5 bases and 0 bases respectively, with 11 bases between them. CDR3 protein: CASSADSSSYNEQFF. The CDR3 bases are TGTGCCAGCAGCGCGGACTCGAGCTCCTACAATGAGCAGTTCTTC. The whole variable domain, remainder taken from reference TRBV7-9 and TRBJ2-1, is DTGVSQNPRHKITKRGQNVTFRCDPISEHNRLYWYRQTLGQGPEFLTYFQNEAQLEKSRLLSDRFSAERPKGSFSTLEIQRTEQGDSAMYLCASSADSSSYNEQFFGPGTRLTVL.

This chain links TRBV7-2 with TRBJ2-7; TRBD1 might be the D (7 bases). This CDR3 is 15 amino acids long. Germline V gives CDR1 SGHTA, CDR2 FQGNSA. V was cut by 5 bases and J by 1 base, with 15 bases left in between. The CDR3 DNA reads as TGTGCCAGCAGCCTACACAGGGGACTTTCCTACGAGCAGTACTTC. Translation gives CASSLHRGLSYEQYF.